One and the same sample provided the 26 T cell receptor beta chains below, sequenced in a study of OX40 agonist ivuxolimab in advanced cancers. Generated by immunoSEQ multiplex PCR, the TCRdb table keeps only in-frame clones and is missing some. The sample gives tens of thousands of clones, 80% of which show up once; under 7% is in the top ten. The specimen was CD4+ or CD8+ T cells sorted from blood, collected in a trial of the OX40 agonist ivuxolimab. Every receptor here comes from an adult with an advanced solid tumor such as melanoma, head and neck, liver or kidney cancer.

V is TRBV7-2 and J is TRBJ2-5, with D possibly TRBD2 on 5 matching bases. The CDR3 has 14 residues. V shed 2 bases and J shed 4 bases, with 11 bases lying between them. Germline V gene data show CDR1 as SGHTA and CDR2 as FQGNSA. The CDR3 sequence is CASSLSLAGETQYF. The CDR3, as DNA: TGTGCCAGCAGCTTATCTCTAGCTGGAGAGACCCAGTACTTC.

This chain joins TRBV7-9 and TRBJ2-1; D remains unclear. Trimming removed 2 bases at V and 6 bases at J, with 5 bases between. The germline CDR1 and CDR2 sequences are SEHNR and FQNEAQ (reference sequence). This CDR3 spans 12 amino acids. The CDR3 DNA is TGTGCCAGCAGCTTATTGATCAATGAGCAGTTCTTC. It specifies CASSLLINEQFF.

The rearrangement uses TRBV9 and TRBJ2-3, with D unclear. Germline V gene data show CDR1 as SGDLS and CDR2 as YYNGEE. Trimming cost V 0 bases and J 3 bases, with 8 bases left between them. The CDR3 covers 14 residues. CDR3 bases: TGTGCCAGCAGCGTAGATCTGGGAACAGATACGCAGTATTTT. Encoded protein: CASSVDLGTDTQYF.

The chain employs TRBV15 and TRBJ2-7; 12 positions agree with TRBD2. Per germline, CDR1 LNHNV and CDR2 YYDKDF (reference sequence). This CDR3 has 17 residues. J gave up 6 bases and V 0 bases, and 9 bases lay outside the gene matches. CDR3 in amino acids: CATSRDRLAGAVGEQYF. The CDR3 region has the DNA TGTGCCACCAGCAGAGATCGACTAGCGGGAGCAGTAGGCGAGCAGTACTTC.

V is TRBV2 and J is TRBJ2-5; the D gene is possibly TRBD2 (6 bases). The CDR3 sequence is 15 residues long. CDR1 SNHLY and CDR2 FYNNEI come from the germline V gene. The ends were cut back, 2 bases at V and 5 bases at J, with 15 bases in the middle. DNA for the CDR3: TGTGCCAGCAGTGAAACCTCTGGGGGGAAGGAGACCCAGTACTTC. The encoded protein is CASSETSGGKETQYF. Drawing the rest from reference TRBV2 and TRBJ2-5, the complete variable domain is EPEVTQTPSHQVTQMGQEVILRCVPISNHLYFYWYRQILGQKVEFLVSFYNNEISEKSEIFDDQFSVERPDGSNFTLKIRSTKLEDSAMYFCASSETSGGKETQYFGPGTRLLVL.

This clone was picked up one time. The CDR3 loop is CASSLGDGDTEAFF. CDR3 coding DNA: TGCGCCAGCAGCTTGGGGGACGGGGACACTGAAGCTTTCTTT. The genes are TRBV5-1 and TRBJ1-1; the D gene is possibly TRBD1 (5 bases). The length of the CDR3 is 14 residues. Germline V CDR1 and CDR2: SGHRS, YFSETQ. Trimming took off 0 bases at V and 3 bases at J, with 9 bases between the two ends.

The chain couples TRBV18 to TRBJ1-2, with D unresolved. The length of the CDR3 is 12 residues. CDR1 and CDR2 from the germline V gene are KGHSH and LQKENI. Trimming shortened V by 0 bases and J by 6 bases, and 5 bases separated the two germline ends. CDR3 bases: TGTGCCAGCTCACCACCTAATAATGGCTACACCTTC. Its translation: CASSPPNNGYTF.

CDR3 protein: CASTSGTGGGYTF. In DNA, the CDR3 is TGTGCCAGCACTTCAGGGACAGGAGGGGGCTACACCTTC. The rearrangement uses TRBV25-1 and TRBJ1-2, with 8 bases lining up with TRBD1. Trimming at V came to 7 bases and at J to 8 bases, leaving 9 bases not matched to a gene. Germline assignment: CDR1 MGHDK and CDR2 SYGVNS. The CDR3 consists of 13 residues.

The chain employs TRBV9 and TRBJ2-1, with TRBD2 matching over 8 bases. Per the germline V gene, CDR1 is SGDLS and CDR2 is YYNGEE. CDR3 length: 18 residues. Trimming at V came to 4 bases and at J to 0 bases, leaving 12 bases not matched to a gene. CDR3 protein: CASSPGGVAGSSYNEQFF. The CDR3 DNA reads as TGTGCCAGCAGCCCCGGGGGGGTGGCGGGGAGCTCCTACAATGAGCAGTTCTTC. The full variable domain, with the rest looked up from reference TRBV9 and TRBJ2-1, is DSGVTQTPKHLITATGQRVTLRCSPRSGDLSVYWYQQSLDQGLQFLIQYYNGEERAKGNILERFSAQQFPDLHSELNLSSLELGDSALYFCASSPGGVAGSSYNEQFFGPGTRLTVL.

The chain recombines TRBV14 with TRBJ2-7, with 8 bases identical to TRBD1. CDR3 length equals 15 residues. Per the germline V gene, CDR1 is SGHDN and CDR2 is FVKESK. J lost 7 bases, V lost 0 bases, and 8 bases had no gene match. The CDR3 bases are TGTGCCAGCAGCCAAGATAGAAGGACAGGGAGAGAGCAGTACTTC. As protein: CASSQDRRTGREQYF.

The chain combines TRBV27 with TRBJ2-3; D is uncertain. The CDR3 runs to 15 residues. In germline, CDR1 is MNHEY, CDR2 SMNVEV (reference sequence). V lost 3 bases to trimming and J lost 1 base, with 11 bases between them. In DNA form, the CDR3 reads TGTGCCAGCAGTTTGGGGAAATGGGGCACAGATACGCAGTATTTT. It translates to CASSLGKWGTDTQYF.

V usage is TRBV5-4 and J usage is TRBJ2-2, with D maybe TRBD2 (5 bases). The germline V gene encodes CDR1 SGHNT and CDR2 YYREEE (reference sequence). The CDR3 totals 14 residues. V gave up 3 bases and J gave up 3 bases, with 9 bases separating them. The CDR3 DNA sequence: TGTGCCAGCAGCTCATGGACTGACACCGGGGAGCTGTTTTTT. This translates into CASSSWTDTGELFF.

The genes are TRBV6-6 and TRBJ2-7; tentative D call: TRBD2 (6 bases). This CDR3 is built from 16 residues. Trimming removed 6 bases at V and 0 bases at J, with 18 bases between. Germline CDR1 is MNHNY and CDR2 is SVGAGI (reference sequence). CDR3 nucleotide sequence: TGTGCCAGCAGGGGGACCCTAGCGCAGAGCTCCTACGAGCAGTACTTC. Amino acid sequence: CASRGTLAQSSYEQYF.

V usage is TRBV18 and J usage is TRBJ2-5; D is unclear. The germline gives CDR1 KGHSH, CDR2 LQKENI. Trimming shortened V by 5 bases and J by 5 bases, and 6 bases separated the two germline ends. CDR3 length equals 11 residues. CDR3 amino acids: CASSSGETQYF. As DNA, the CDR3 is TGTGCCAGCTCATCCGGGGAGACCCAGTACTTC.

The chain links TRBV29-1 to TRBJ1-2; 7 bases map to TRBD1. The CDR3 runs to 15 residues. Germline CDR1 reads SQVTM; CDR2 reads ANQGSEA. J lost 2 bases, V lost 4 bases, and 10 bases had no gene match. CDR3 loop: CSVGDSPLRNYGYTF. CDR3 DNA: TGCAGCGTTGGGGACAGTCCTTTGAGGAACTATGGCTACACCTTC.

This rearrangement joins TRBV7-2 to TRBJ1-2, with 9 bases that match TRBD1. Germline CDR1 and CDR2: SGHTA and FQGNSA. The junction had 13 bases not matched to a gene; V was cut back by 4 bases and J by 7 bases. There are 16 residues in the CDR3. The CDR3, as DNA: TGTGCCAGCAGCTCGTCTCCCCACAGGGGGCAAGGTGGCTACACCTTC. Translated, it gives CASSSSPHRGQGGYTF.

The chain couples TRBV5-1 to TRBJ2-2; 7 nucleotides line up with TRBD1. V dropped 3 bases and J dropped 6; count of bases not matched to a gene: 5. The CDR3 contains 14 residues. Germline V gene data show CDR1 as SGHRS and CDR2 as YFSETQ. The CDR3: CASSYLTGAGELFF. The CDR3 DNA follows: TGCGCCAGCAGCTATTTAACAGGGGCCGGGGAGCTGTTTTTT.

The CDR3 region is CASSSVGLYGYTF. CDR3 DNA: TGTGCCAGCAGTTCGGTAGGGCTTTATGGCTACACCTTC. The chain links TRBV28 to TRBJ1-2; no clear D gene. This CDR3 contains 13 residues. Trimming removed 4 bases at V and 5 bases at J, with 11 bases between. Germline-derived CDR1 and CDR2 are MDHEN and SYDVKM.

The chain has TRBV5-6 and TRBJ2-7, with D hard to call. Trimming pared 4 bases from V and 2 bases from J, leaving 16 bases between. There are 15 residues in the CDR3. Germline values: CDR1 SGHDT, CDR2 YYEEEE. This chain's CDR3 is CASSALGTFAYEQYF. Written as DNA, the CDR3 is TGTGCCAGCAGCGCATTGGGAACTTTTGCCTACGAGCAGTACTTC.

The chain couples TRBV7-9 to TRBJ2-5; D is perhaps TRBD1 (5 bases). The CDR3 totals 11 residues. In germline, CDR1 is SEHNR, CDR2 FQNEAQ (reference sequence). V was clipped by 11 bases and J by 7 bases, with 14 bases between them. CDR3 in DNA: TGTGCCCTCGGCAGGGTACCGACCCAGTACTTC. This encodes CALGRVPTQYF.

The chain joins TRBV5-1 to TRBJ2-6, with D possibly matching TRBD1 (5 bases). The CDR3 is 15 amino acids. Germline-derived CDR1 and CDR2 are SGHRS and YFSETQ. The V end lost 4 bases, the J end lost 0 bases, and 8 bases lay between the germline ends. The DNA of the CDR3 is TGCGCCAGCAGCCCGACAGACTCTGGGGCCAACGTCCTGACTTTC. As protein: CASSPTDSGANVLTF.

This clone occurred once. The V call is TRBV7-9, the J call TRBJ1-5; TRBD1 matches 8 bases. The CDR3 spans 15 residues. V lost 6 bases, J lost 2 bases, and 6 bases stayed unmatched. Germline V gene data show CDR1 as SEHNR and CDR2 as FQNEAQ (reference sequence). CDR3 amino acids: CASSLTGGGNQPQHF. In DNA form, the CDR3 reads TGTGCCAGCAGTCTCACAGGGGGTGGCAATCAGCCCCAGCATTTT.

The CDR3 region is CASSFHSGNTEAFF. CDR3 sequence (DNA): TGTGCCAGCAGCTTTCATTCCGGAAACACTGAAGCTTTCTTT. The chain is built from TRBV7-2 and TRBJ1-1; unclear D gene. V lost 3 bases to trimming and J lost 2 bases, with 10 bases between them. Germline V gene sequence: CDR1 SGHTA, CDR2 FQGNSA. This CDR3 contains 14 residues.

A word on this clone: Germline and junction disagree at one end, which may indicate a read error. This chain links TRBV7-9 with TRBJ2-3, with D possibly matching TRBD2 (6 bases). Per germline, CDR1 SEHNR and CDR2 FQNEAQ (reference sequence). The CDR3 runs to 12 residues. The CDR3 loop is CASSLATDTQYF. CDR3 bases: TGTGCCAGCAGCCTAGCGACAGATACGCAGTATTTT.

The chain recombines TRBV19 with TRBJ2-5; D may be TRBD2 (5 bases). This CDR3 is built from 11 residues. From germline, CDR1 is LNHDA and CDR2 SQIVND (reference sequence). V lost 6 bases and J 11 bases, leaving 13 bases between the germline ends. The CDR3 protein is CASRDVGEQYF. DNA for the CDR3: TGTGCCAGTAGAGACGTCGGGGAGCAGTACTTC.

This clone was seen once. The chain recombines TRBV4-3 with TRBJ1-1; D is unclear. Germline CDR1 is LGHNA and CDR2 is YSLEER. The CDR3 spans 14 residues. Trimming took off 5 bases at V and 3 bases at J, with 13 bases between the two ends. The CDR3 region is CASSRLSGYTEAFF. Here the CDR3 DNA reads TGCGCCAGCAGCAGACTATCAGGTTACACTGAAGCTTTCTTT.